These 17 T cell receptor beta chains originate from one sample sequenced in a study of blood T cell repertoires in COVID-19 (dated by TCRdb to the early 2020s). Library construction relied on the immunoSEQ multiplex PCR assay. The table comes from immuneACCESS by way of TCRdb, which keeps in-frame sequences with V and J called. Part of the clones is missing from these tables; in studies checked, under half for an unresolved V gene and the rest for unknown reasons. This sample gives about 140,000 clones in total; about 80% of them show up just once. The top ten clones comprise approximately 6.1% of the sample. The sample consisted of peripheral blood. Every receptor here comes from a human donor in a cohort sampled during active COVID-19.

The genes are TRBV15 and TRBJ1-3; no clear D gene. Germline V gene lookup returns CDR1 LNHNV and CDR2 YYDKDF (reference sequence). V dropped 3 bases and J dropped 4 bases, with 7 bases sitting between them. The CDR3 runs to 13 residues. CDR3 amino acids: CATSSLQGNTIYF. The DNA of the CDR3 is TGTGCCACCAGCAGCCTCCAGGGAAACACCATATATTTT.

This clone was seen a single time. The chain links TRBV3-1 (or the pseudogene TRBV3-2) to TRBJ2-3; 7 bases match TRBD2. The V gene's germline CDR1 is LGHDT and CDR2 YNNKEL (reference sequence). CDR3 size: 15 residues. With 4 bases clipped from V and 5 bases from J, the junction kept 9 bases outside the gene matches. The CDR3 region is CASSRGSGAQDTQYF. CDR3 DNA: TGTGCCAGCAGCCGGGGGAGCGGGGCCCAAGATACGCAGTATTTT.

This chain links TRBV5-1 with TRBJ2-5; 7 nucleotides line up with TRBD2. The CDR3 covers 16 residues. The V gene end was trimmed by 0 bases and the J gene end by 5 bases; junction bases not matched to a gene: 10. Germline loops: CDR1 SGHRS, CDR2 YFSETQ. The CDR3 DNA is TGCGCCAGCAGCTTGGCCCCAGCGGGGAATGGCGAGACCCAGTACTTC. It specifies CASSLAPAGNGETQYF.

This clone came up once. J is TRBJ1-1 and V is TRBV7-2; 8 nucleotides align to TRBD1. The germline CDR1 and CDR2 sequences are SGHTA and FQGNSA. CDR3 length: 15 residues. The J segment lost 1 base and the V segment lost 2 bases, leaving 3 bases of the junction unmatched. This CDR3 is CASSLQGARNTEAFF. Here the CDR3 DNA reads TGTGCCAGCAGCTTACAGGGGGCGAGGAACACTGAAGCTTTCTTT.

This chain uses TRBV24-1 with TRBJ2-3, with 8 bases that match TRBD1. The CDR3 has 15 amino acids. V lost 5 bases, J lost 2 bases, and 5 bases stayed unmatched. Germline V gene lookup returns CDR1 KGHDR and CDR2 SFDVKD. CDR3 amino acids: CATSGWTGNTDTQYF. The CDR3 DNA reads TGTGCCACCAGTGGTTGGACAGGGAACACAGATACGCAGTATTTT.

The sample holds a few counts of this clone. This chain connects TRBV3-1 (or the pseudogene TRBV3-2) to TRBJ1-1, with D hard to call. CDR1 and CDR2 from the germline V gene are LGHDT and YNNKEL (reference sequence). Trimming took off 2 bases at V and 2 bases at J, with 6 bases between the two ends. The CDR3 is 13 residues long. CDR3 sequence (DNA): TGTGCCAGCAGCCAATTGAGAAACACTGAAGCTTTCTTT. Translating it yields CASSQLRNTEAFF.

The chain joins TRBV28 to TRBJ2-7; the D gene is possibly TRBD1 (6 bases). Deletions cut 6 bases from V and 7 bases from J, with 19 bases between. This CDR3 spans 14 amino acids. CDR1 and CDR2 from the germline V gene are MDHEN and SYDVKM. CDR3 DNA sequence: TGTGCCAGCAGGCCTACCCTAACAGGGTCTGAGCAGTACTTC. It is translated as CASRPTLTGSEQYF.

The chain has TRBV30 and TRBJ1-1, with D unresolved. The CDR3 contains 14 residues. Germline assignment: CDR1 GTSNPN and CDR2 SVGIG (reference sequence). V gave up 0 bases and J gave up 1 base, with 9 bases separating them. The CDR3 DNA reads TGTGCCTGGAGTGTATCGAGCTCGAACACTGAAGCTTTCTTT. Translated: CAWSVSSSNTEAFF.

The J gene is TRBJ2-5, the V gene TRBV3-1 (or the pseudogene TRBV3-2); a possible D gene is TRBD2 (6 bases). The V and J ends lost 0 bases and 5 bases respectively, with 10 bases between them. The CDR3 runs to 14 residues. From germline, CDR1 is LGHDT and CDR2 YNNKEL (reference sequence). CDR3 sequence reads: CASSQEAGMETQYF. In DNA form, the CDR3 reads TGTGCCAGCAGCCAAGAGGCGGGGATGGAGACCCAGTACTTC.

The CDR3 here is CASSSLGGGSGGPTDTQYF. CDR3 bases: TGTGCCAGCAGCTCCCTGGGTGGTGGTAGCGGGGGACCCACAGATACGCAGTATTTT. The chain employs TRBV7-9 and TRBJ2-3; 9 bases line up with TRBD2. Trimming cost V 4 bases and J 2 bases; bases outside gene matches: 16. Germline V lookup: CDR1 SEHNR, CDR2 FQNEAQ (reference sequence). The CDR3 has 19 residues.

The chain employs TRBV12-3 or TRBV12-4 and TRBJ2-1; maybe TRBD2 (5 bases). This CDR3 contains 12 residues. The V and J ends lost 3 bases and 9 bases respectively, with 9 bases between them. The CDR3 region has the DNA TGTGCCAGCAGTTTCGGAGCGGCTGAGCAGTTCTTC. Protein sequence: CASSFGAAEQFF.

This chain links TRBV2 with TRBJ2-7; 8 positions agree with TRBD1. CDR1 is SNHLY, CDR2 FYNNEI, per germline. The CDR3 is made up of 15 amino acids. Trimming removed 2 bases from V and 6 bases from J; junction bases left unmatched: 9. In nucleotides, the CDR3 is TGTGCCAGCAGTGAATTAACGACAGGGGTCGGCGAGCAGTACTTC. Amino acids: CASSELTTGVGEQYF.

The chain combines TRBV4-1 with TRBJ1-1; D gene ambiguous. The CDR3 runs 13 residues. Trimming cost V 6 bases and J 1 base, with 9 bases left between them. In germline, CDR1 is MGHRA, CDR2 YSYEKL. CDR3 bases: TGCGCCAGCAGTGGGCAGGAGAACACTGAAGCTTTCTTT. It yields the protein CASSGQENTEAFF.

The chain links TRBV7-2 to TRBJ2-1; TRBD2 matches at 10 bases. The ends lost 2 bases at V and 1 base at J; junction bases unmatched: 8. CDR3 size: 18 residues. CDR1 is SGHTA, CDR2 FQGNSA, per germline. DNA for the CDR3: TGTGCCAGCAGCTTACCCCTAGCGGGGGCGCGGTCCTACAATGAGCAGTTCTTC. Translating gives CASSLPLAGARSYNEQFF.

The V call is TRBV7-2, the J call TRBJ2-3; possible D gene TRBD2, 6 bases. Per the germline V gene, CDR1 is SGHTA and CDR2 is FQGNSA. The CDR3 extends over 15 amino acids. Trimming removed 3 bases from V and 2 bases from J, with 12 bases in between. The CDR3 is CASSFWAGSTDTQYF. The CDR3 DNA reads TGTGCCAGCAGCTTTTGGGCGGGGTCCACAGATACGCAGTATTTT.

This clone appeared a single time. The V and J genes are TRBV10-3 and TRBJ2-3; 15 bases are a match to TRBD2. The CDR3 totals 12 residues. The V gene's germline CDR1 is ENHRY and CDR2 SYGVKD. The V gene end was trimmed by 10 bases and the J gene end by 15 bases; junction bases not matched to a gene: 8. CDR3 loop: CATGTSGGYIYF. CDR3 nucleotide sequence: TGTGCCACCGGGACTAGCGGGGGGTACATCTATTTT.

This chain links TRBV5-1 with TRBJ2-5, with 10 bases aligning to TRBD2. Germline V gene lookup returns CDR1 SGHRS and CDR2 YFSETQ. This CDR3 is built from 15 residues. V lost 5 bases and J lost 4; bases outside the gene matches: 8. CDR3 amino acids: CASSPSGGATETQYF. The DNA of the CDR3 is TGCGCCAGCAGTCCCAGCGGGGGGGCCACAGAGACCCAGTACTTC.